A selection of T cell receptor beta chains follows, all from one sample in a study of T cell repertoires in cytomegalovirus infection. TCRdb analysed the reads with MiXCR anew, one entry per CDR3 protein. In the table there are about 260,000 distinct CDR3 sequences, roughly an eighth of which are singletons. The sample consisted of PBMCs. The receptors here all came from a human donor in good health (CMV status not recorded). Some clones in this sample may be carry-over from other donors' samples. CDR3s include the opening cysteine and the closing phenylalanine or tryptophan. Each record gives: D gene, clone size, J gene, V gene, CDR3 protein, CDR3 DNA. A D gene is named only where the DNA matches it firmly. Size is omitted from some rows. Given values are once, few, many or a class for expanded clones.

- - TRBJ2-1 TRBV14 CASSQDKGQFF TGTGCCAGCAGCCAAGACAAGGGGCAGTTCTTC
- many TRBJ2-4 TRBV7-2 CASSLGGGRDENIQYF TGTGCCAGCAGCTTGGGAGGGGGCAGGGACGAAAACATTCAGTACTTC
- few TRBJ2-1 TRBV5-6 CASSFAAYNEQFF TGTGCCAGCAGCTTCGCGGCCTACAATGAGCAGTTCTTC
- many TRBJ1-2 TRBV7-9 CASSLDLGNYGYTF TGTGCCAGCAGCTTAGATCTGGGAAACTATGGCTACACCTTC
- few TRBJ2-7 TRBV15 CATSRPLEGSAYEQYF TGTGCCACCAGCAGGCCCTTGGAGGGTTCGGCCTACGAGCAGTACTTC
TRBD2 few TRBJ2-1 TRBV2 CASSGLAGRNEQFF TGTGCCAGCTCCGGACTAGCGGGGAGGAATGAGCAGTTCTTC
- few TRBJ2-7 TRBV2 CASSDRTYEQYF TGTGCCAGCAGTGACAGGACCTACGAGCAGTACTTC
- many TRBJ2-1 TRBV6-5 CASSTTYNEQFF TGTGCCAGCAGTACCACCTACAATGAGCAGTTCTTC
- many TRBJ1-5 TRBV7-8 CASSRQSDYQPQHF TGTGCCAGCAGCCGACAGTCAGATTATCAGCCCCAGCATTTT
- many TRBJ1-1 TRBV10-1 CASSTSTGVNTEAFF -
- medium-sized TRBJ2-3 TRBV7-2 CASTLAASRDTQYF TGTGCCAGCACCTTAGCGGCCTCAAGGGATACGCAGTATTTT
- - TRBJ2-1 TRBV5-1 CASSLTEQEQFF TGCGCCAGCAGCTTAACAGAACAGGAGCAGTTCTTC
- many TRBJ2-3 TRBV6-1 CASSKALGTDTQYF TGTGCCAGCAGCAAAGCCCTGGGGACAGATACGCAGTATTTT
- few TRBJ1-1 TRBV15 CATNTGDTEAFF TGTGCCACCAACACAGGTGACACTGAAGCTTTCTTT
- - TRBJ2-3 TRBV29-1 CSGGASTDTQYF TGCAGTGGAGGGGCTAGCACAGATACGCAGTATTTT
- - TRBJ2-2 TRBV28 CASSLSGQKNTGELFF TGTGCCAGCAGTTTGAGTGGGCAGAAGAACACCGGGGAGCTGTTTTTT
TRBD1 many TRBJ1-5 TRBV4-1 CASSAGTASNQPQHF TGCGCCAGCAGCGCTGGGACAGCCAGCAATCAGCCCCAGCATTTT
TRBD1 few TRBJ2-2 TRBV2 CASSVLQGRSTGELFF TGTGCCAGCAGTGTCCTACAGGGGAGATCCACCGGGGAGCTGTTTTTT
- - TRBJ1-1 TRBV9 CASSVGPSPIRDMGTEAFF TGTGCCAGCAGCGTAGGCCCTTCTCCGATACGGGACATGGGCACTGAAGCTTTCTTT
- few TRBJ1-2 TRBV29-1 CSVPRDRGYTF TGCAGCGTTCCTCGAGACAGAGGCTACACCTTC
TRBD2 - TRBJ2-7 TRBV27 CASSIAGSSYEQYF TGTGCCAGCAGTATAGCGGGGAGCTCCTACGAGCAGTACTTC
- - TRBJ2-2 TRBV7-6 CASSSAGKDTGELFF TGTGCCAGCAGCTCAGCAGGGAAGGACACCGGGGAGCTGTTTTTT
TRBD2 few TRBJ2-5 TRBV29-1 CSVEFPRGAQETQYF TGCAGCGTTGAATTTCCGCGGGGGGCCCAAGAGACCCAGTACTTC
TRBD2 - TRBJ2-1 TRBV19 CASSIQILAALSEQFF TGTGCCAGTAGTATCCAGATCCTAGCGGCGTTGAGTGAGCAGTTCTTC
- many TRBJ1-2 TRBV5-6 CASSLEGAFYGYTF TGTGCCAGCAGCTTGGAAGGCGCATTCTATGGCTACACCTTC
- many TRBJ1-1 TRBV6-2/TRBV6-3 CASSYPPFGADTEAFF TGTGCCAGCAGTTACCCTCCCTTTGGGGCGGACACTGAAGCTTTCTTT
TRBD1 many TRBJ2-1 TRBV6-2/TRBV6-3 CASHPEGTGHNEQFF TGTGCCAGCCATCCCGAGGGGACAGGTCACAATGAGCAGTTCTTC
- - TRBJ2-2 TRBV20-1 CSARDLVTRHTGELFF TGCAGTGCTAGAGATCTGGTGACACGTCACACCGGGGAGCTGTTTTTT
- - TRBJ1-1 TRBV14 CASSQDSLPNTEAFF TGTGCCAGCAGCCAAGATTCCCTACCGAACACTGAAGCTTTCTTT
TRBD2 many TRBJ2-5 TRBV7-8 CASSGRDYMVETQYF TGTGCCAGCAGCGGCCGGGACTACATGGTTGAGACCCAGTACTTC
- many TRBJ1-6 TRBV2 CASRRPSSYNSPLHF TGTGCCAGCAGGCGGCCGAGCTCCTATAATTCACCCCTCCACTTT
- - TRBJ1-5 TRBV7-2 CASSLDWNSNQPQHF TGTGCCAGCAGCTTAGATTGGAATAGCAATCAGCCCCAGCATTTT
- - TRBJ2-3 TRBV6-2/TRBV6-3 CASSHPSRGGSSTDTQYF TGTGCCAGCAGCCACCCTAGCAGGGGCGGCTCTAGCACAGATACGCAGTATTTT
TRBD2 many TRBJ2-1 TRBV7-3 CASSEGLANEQFF TGTGCCAGCAGCGAGGGACTAGCCAATGAGCAGTTCTTC
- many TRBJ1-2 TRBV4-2 CASSQSLPGHYGYTF TGTGCCAGCAGCCAAAGTCTACCGGGACACTATGGCTACACCTTC
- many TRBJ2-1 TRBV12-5 CASGPSPDGFATYNEQFF TGTGCTAGTGGTCCCTCCCCGGACGGATTCGCAACCTACAATGAGCAGTTCTTC
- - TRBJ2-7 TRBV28 CASSIEGRAIYEQYF TGTGCCAGCTCCATCGAGGGGCGGGCCATCTACGAGCAGTACTTC
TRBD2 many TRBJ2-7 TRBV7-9 CASSPGLAGAEQYF TGTGCCAGCAGCCCGGGACTAGCGGGTGCCGAGCAGTACTTC
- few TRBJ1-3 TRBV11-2 CASSLEFSGNTIYF TGTGCCAGCAGCTTAGAGTTCTCTGGAAACACCATATATTTT
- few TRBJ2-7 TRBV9 CASSPDPFLEQYF TGTGCCAGCAGCCCGGATCCATTTCTCGAGCAGTACTTC
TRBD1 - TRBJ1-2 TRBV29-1 CSVEGGQGAEGYTF TGCAGCGTTGAGGGTGGACAGGGGGCGGAGGGCTACACCTTC
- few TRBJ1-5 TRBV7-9 CASSLDKVGNQPQHF TGTGCCAGCAGCTTAGATAAGGTGGGCAATCAGCCCCAGCATTTT
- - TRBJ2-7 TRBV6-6 CASSYSGGGYEQYF TGTGCCAGCAGTTACTCTGGGGGAGGCTACGAGCAGTACTTC
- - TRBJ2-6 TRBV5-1 CASSLAAGPSGANVLTF TGCGCCAGCAGCTTGGCCGCAGGGCCCTCTGGGGCCAACGTCCTGACTTTC
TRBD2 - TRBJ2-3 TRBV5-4 CASSQQREFTDTQYF TGTGCCAGCAGCCAACAGCGGGAGTTCACAGATACGCAGTATTTT
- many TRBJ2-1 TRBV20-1 CSARDMGDYNEQFF TGCAGTGCTAGAGATATGGGTGATTACAATGAGCAGTTCTTC
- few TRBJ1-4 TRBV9 CASSVDVTVGLGEKLFF TGTGCCAGCAGCGTAGATGTTACAGTCGGGCTTGGTGAAAAACTGTTTTTT
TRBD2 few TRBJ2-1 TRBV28 CASSPLGLAGVNEQFF TGTGCCAGCAGTCCGTTGGGACTAGCGGGAGTCAATGAGCAGTTCTTC
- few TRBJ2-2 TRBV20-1 CSAIGGGELFF TGCAGTGCTATAGGGGGCGGGGAGCTGTTTTTT
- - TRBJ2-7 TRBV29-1 CSVTPVNTYEQYF TGCAGCGTCACCCCCGTGAACACCTACGAGCAGTACTTC
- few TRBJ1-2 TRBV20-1 CSANPADGYTF TGCAGTGCTAATCCCGCCGATGGCTACACCTTC
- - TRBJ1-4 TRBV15 CATSRGGEPEKLFF TGTGCCACCAGCAGAGGCGGGGAGCCGGAAAAACTGTTTTTT